Shown below are 23 T cell receptor beta chains from a single sample sequenced in a study of cytomegalovirus exposure and HLA in healthy donors (dated by TCRdb to about 2017). Library method: the immunoSEQ multiplex PCR assay. For the multiplex PCR, a mixture combining 60 forward primers for TCR Vbeta segments and 13 reverse primers for TCR Jbeta segments was used. The source is immuneACCESS, and TCRdb retained only in-frame sequences with V and J called. Part of the clones is not carried over; for the studies checked, unresolved V genes explain less than half of this, and the remainder is unexplained. This sample holds 130,000 or so clones; over 60% were observed only once. Jointly, the top ten make up about 8.9% of the sample. The sequenced sample consisted of PBMCs. These receptors all come from a woman aged 40 to 49 in good health and CMV-seropositive.

The chain couples TRBV5-4 to TRBJ1-6; the D is unclear. Trimming shortened V by 0 bases and J by 10 bases, and 11 bases separated the two germline ends. The CDR3 totals 14 residues. CDR1 is SGHNT and CDR2 is YYREEE in the germline V gene (reference sequence). CDR3 coding DNA: TGTGCCAGCAGCTTGGATAGTCGGTTGTCACCCCTCCACTTT. It yields the protein CASSLDSRLSPLHF.

This chain uses TRBV6-5 with TRBJ2-1; 15 positions match TRBD2. The CDR3 is made up of 15 amino acids. CDR1 is MNHEY and CDR2 is SVGAGI in the germline V gene. Trimming cost V 5 bases and J 7 bases; bases outside gene matches: 3. The CDR3 DNA follows: TGTGCCAGCAGTAAGGGACTAGCGGGAGGAAATGAGCAGTTCTTC. As protein: CASSKGLAGGNEQFF.

This chain joins TRBV4-2 and TRBJ1-2; 11 nucleotides match TRBD1. This CDR3 contains 16 residues. V lost 1 base to trimming and J lost 7 bases; unmatched junction nucleotides: 8. The germline V gene has CDR1 LGHNA and CDR2 YNFKEQ. CDR3 amino acids: CASSQAQGQGVTGYTF. DNA for the CDR3: TGTGCCAGCAGCCAAGCCCAGGGACAGGGGGTTACTGGCTACACCTTC.

This clone was counted a few times. The CDR3 DNA is TGTGCCAGCAGCGCCGAGACAGGGGGGTCCTACGAGCAGTACTTC. This codes for CASSAETGGSYEQYF. This chain uses TRBV9 with TRBJ2-7; 9 bases are a match to TRBD1. The trim removed 3 bases at V and 1 base at J, leaving 5 bases unmatched. This CDR3 is 15 amino acids long. Germline-derived CDR1 and CDR2 are SGDLS and YYNGEE.

The chain has TRBV7-9 and TRBJ2-7; 10 bases align to TRBD2. V trimming: 5 bases; J trimming: 2 bases; junction bases outside the gene matches: 6. Germline-derived CDR1 and CDR2 are SEHNR and FQNEAQ (reference sequence). This CDR3 is 15 amino acids long. CDR3 in DNA: TGTGCCAGCAGCGCCAGCGGGAGGGAACCCTACGAGCAGTACTTC. It encodes CASSASGREPYEQYF.

This clone was seen a handful of times. The V gene is TRBV5-1, the J gene TRBJ2-2; 9 nucleotides align to TRBD1. The CDR3 is made up of 16 amino acids. CDR1 is SGHRS, CDR2 YFSETQ, per germline. Trimming took 4 bases from V and 4 from J; bases not matched to a gene: 8. The CDR3 nucleotides read TGCGCCAGCAGCCCGCTGGGACAGGGTATCACCGGGGAGCTGTTTTTT. It encodes CASSPLGQGITGELFF. The full variable domain, completed using reference TRBV5-1 and TRBJ2-2, is KAGVTQTPRYLIKTRGQQVTLSCSPISGHRSVSWYQQTPGQGLQFLFEYFSETQRNKGNFPGRFSGRQFSNSRSEMNVSTLELGDSALYLCASSPLGQGITGELFFGEGSRLTVL.

The V gene is TRBV18, the J gene TRBJ2-5, with a weak D call TRBD2 (7 bases). The CDR3 is 17 amino acids. CDR1 is KGHSH and CDR2 is LQKENI in the germline V gene. Trimming took 0 bases from V and 4 from J, leaving 18 bases between them. CDR3 region: CASSPPVGGASIETQYF. CDR3 nucleotide sequence: TGTGCCAGCTCACCACCGGTAGGGGGGGCGTCTATAGAGACCCAGTACTTC.

The chain employs TRBV7-8 and TRBJ2-5; tentatively, D is TRBD2 (6 bases). Germline V CDR1 and CDR2: SGHVS, FQNEAQ. This CDR3 is 15 amino acids long. V lost 3 bases to trimming and J lost 5 bases, with 16 bases between them. The CDR3 is CASSLHGSLPETQYF. The DNA of the CDR3 is TGTGCCAGCAGCTTGCACGGGAGCCTCCCCGAGACCCAGTACTTC.

This sequence joins TRBV27 and TRBJ1-1, with D possibly matching TRBD1 (5 bases). CDR3 size: 15 residues. CDR1 is MNHEY and CDR2 is SMNVEV in the germline V gene (reference sequence). Trimming stripped 6 bases from V and 1 base from J, with 15 bases between. In nucleotides, the CDR3 is TGTGCCAGCAGCCGAAACCCCCAGGGGAACACTGAAGCTTTCTTT. Translation: CASSRNPQGNTEAFF.

The chain uses TRBV29-1 and TRBJ1-1, with D possibly being TRBD1 (6 bases). The germline V and J ends were trimmed by 4 bases and 4 bases, with 13 bases remaining between them. This CDR3 comprises 13 residues. CDR1 is SQVTM, CDR2 ANQGSEA, per germline. CDR3 residues: CSVGRGMGTEAFF. The CDR3 DNA reads as TGCAGCGTTGGCAGGGGAATGGGCACTGAAGCTTTCTTT. The full variable domain, rest sourced from reference TRBV29-1 and TRBJ1-1, is SAVISQKPSRDICQRGTSLTIQCQVDSQVTMMFWYRQQPGQSLTLIATANQGSEATYESGFVIDKFPISRPNLTFSTLTVSNMSPEDSSIYLCSVGRGMGTEAFFGQGTRLTVV.

The chain recombines TRBV9 with TRBJ1-2; a possible D gene is TRBD1 (5 bases). There are 13 residues in the CDR3. Per germline, CDR1 SGDLS and CDR2 YYNGEE. Trimming cost V 1 base and J 8 bases, with 12 bases left between them. This CDR3 reads CASSVRNRWGYTF. The CDR3 DNA is TGTGCCAGCAGCGTAAGGAACAGGTGGGGCTACACCTTC.

This sequence joins TRBV10-1 and TRBJ1-5; D is unclear. The CDR3 is 12 amino acids. V was clipped by 3 bases and J by 6 bases, with 6 bases between them. In germline, CDR1 is WNHNN, CDR2 SYGVQD (reference sequence). The CDR3 protein is CASSDGSQPQHF. The CDR3 nucleotides read TGCGCCAGCAGTGATGGGAGTCAGCCCCAGCATTTT.

The CDR3 region is CASSVGVQETQYF. CDR3 DNA sequence: TGTGCCAGCAGCGTCGGAGTACAAGAGACCCAGTACTTC. This chain uses TRBV9 with TRBJ2-5; D uncertain. V lost 2 bases and J lost 2, with 7 bases in between. The CDR3 runs 13 residues. In germline, CDR1 is SGDLS, CDR2 YYNGEE.

This sequence joins TRBV19 and TRBJ2-3; TRBD1 agrees at 7 bases. V dropped 5 bases and J dropped 0; count of bases not matched to a gene: 11. CDR3 length: 17 residues. Per the germline V gene, CDR1 is LNHDA and CDR2 is SQIVND (reference sequence). The CDR3 loop reads CASSPRQGLTSTDTQYF. The DNA of the CDR3 is TGTGCCAGTAGTCCTCGACAGGGCCTGACTAGCACAGATACGCAGTATTTT.

This clone was found a few times. The chain combines TRBV7-8 with TRBJ1-3, with TRBD1 identical over 7 bases. The CDR3 is made up of 14 amino acids. V lost 5 bases to trimming and J lost 6 bases; unmatched junction nucleotides: 7. The V gene's germline CDR1 is SGHVS and CDR2 FQNEAQ. The CDR3 DNA sequence: TGTGCCAGCAGCCCCCGACAGGGAGCAAACACCATATATTTT. It is translated as CASSPRQGANTIYF.

The rearrangement joins TRBV19 to TRBJ2-5; 14 positions match TRBD2. The J segment lost 3 bases and the V segment lost 3 bases, leaving 9 bases of the junction unmatched. The CDR3 has 18 amino acids. Germline V gene lookup returns CDR1 LNHDA and CDR2 SQIVND (reference sequence). The CDR3 loop reads CASSIGLAGGKIKETQYF. In DNA form, the CDR3 reads TGTGCCAGTAGTATCGGACTAGCGGGAGGAAAGATAAAAGAGACCCAGTACTTC.

V is TRBV19 and J is TRBJ1-5, with D unclear. Per germline, CDR1 LNHDA and CDR2 SQIVND (reference sequence). Trimming stripped 9 bases from V and 0 bases from J, with 9 bases between. This CDR3 contains 13 residues. The CDR3 DNA reads TGTGCCAGCACAGCTTATAGCAATCAGCCCCAGCATTTT. Amino acid sequence: CASTAYSNQPQHF.

CDR3 loop: CASRSGGTQPQHF. The CDR3 region has the DNA TGTGCCAGCAGATCCGGGGGGACTCAGCCCCAGCATTTT. The chain couples TRBV7-2 to TRBJ1-5; D may be TRBD1 (5 bases). This CDR3 contains 13 residues. The V gene lost 6 bases and the J gene lost 6 bases, with 12 bases spanning the gap. The germline V gene encodes CDR1 SGHTA and CDR2 FQGNSA. Combining the CDR3 with reference TRBV7-2 and TRBJ1-5 gives the whole variable domain GAGVSQSPSNKVTEKGKDVELRCDPISGHTALYWYRQSLGQGLEFLIYFQGNSAPDKSGLPSDRFSAERTGGSVSTLTIQRTQQEDSAVYLCASRSGGTQPQHFGDGTRLSIL.

This clone was observed a handful of times. This chain connects TRBV30 to TRBJ1-1; tentatively, D is TRBD1 (5 bases). Trimming removed 2 bases from V and 1 base from J, with 11 bases in between. The germline V gene has CDR1 GTSNPN and CDR2 SVGIG (reference sequence). This CDR3 is built from 14 residues. CDR3 nucleotides: TGTGCCTGGAGTTTTGGCAGGGCGAACACTGAAGCTTTCTTT. It specifies CAWSFGRANTEAFF.

The genes are TRBV7-9 and TRBJ2-3; 8 bases map to TRBD1. This CDR3 spans 15 amino acids. CDR1 SEHNR and CDR2 FQNEAQ come from the germline V gene (reference sequence). Trimming removed 3 bases from V and 4 bases from J; junction bases left unmatched: 6. For the CDR3, the DNA is TGTGCCAGCAGCTTCTCGACAGGGGTATCAGATACGCAGTATTTT. Its protein product is CASSFSTGVSDTQYF.

This clone has just a few counts. The rearrangement uses TRBV19 and TRBJ2-7, with D possibly matching TRBD2 (6 bases). This CDR3 is 13 amino acids long. Germline V gene lookup returns CDR1 LNHDA and CDR2 SQIVND (reference sequence). V dropped 6 bases and J dropped 1 base, with 10 bases sitting between them. CDR3 loop: CASRASESYEQYF. CDR3 bases: TGTGCCAGTAGGGCTAGCGAATCCTACGAGCAGTACTTC. The whole variable domain, remainder taken from reference TRBV19 and TRBJ2-7, is DGGITQSPKYLFRKEGQNVTLSCEQNLNHDAMYWYRQDPGQGLRLIYYSQIVNDFQKGDIAEGYSVSREKKESFPLTVTSAQKNPTAFYLCASRASESYEQYFGPGTRLTVT.

This clone was detected only a few times. At one end, the junction sequence differs from germline, possibly due to a read error. V gene TRBV30 combines with J gene TRBJ1-2, with 7 bases matching TRBD1. This CDR3 spans 14 amino acids. Looked up from germline, CDR1 is GTSNPN and CDR2 is SVGIG (reference sequence). Here the CDR3 DNA reads TGTGCCTGGAGTGTAAACAGGGGAGTCTATGGCTACCCCTTC. As protein: CAWSVNRGVYGYPF.

The J gene is TRBJ2-7, the V gene TRBV28; 7 positions agree with TRBD2. The germline V gene encodes CDR1 MDHEN and CDR2 SYDVKM. The ends lost 8 bases at V and 2 bases at J; junction bases unmatched: 6. The CDR3 length is 13 residues. DNA of the CDR3: TGTGCCAGCCTCGGGGGGATTACCTACGAGCAGTACTTC. Translated: CASLGGITYEQYF.